A selection of T cell receptor beta chains follows, all from one sample in a study of blood T cell repertoires in COVID-19. This table comes from immunoSEQ multiplex PCR, and its TCRdb copy is limited to in-frame clones, with some not included. The table has 250,000 or so clones, 88% seen once. What was sequenced was peripheral blood. These receptors were collected from a woman in her thirties with COVID-19, enrolled during active disease. CDR3s include the opening cysteine and the closing phenylalanine or tryptophan. A D gene is named only where the DNA matches it firmly. Some rows have no size entry. The others give once, few or many, or a class for an expanded clone.

j_call,d_call,clone_size,v_call,cdr3_aa,cdr3_nt
TRBJ1-5,NA,NA,TRBV19,CASSGRLSLEGYNQPQHF,TGTGCCAGTAGTGGACGGTTGTCTTTGGAGGGATACAATCAGCCCCAGCATTTT
TRBJ1-2,NA,few,TRBV7-9,CASSLDSLGGYTF,TGTGCCAGCAGCTTAGACAGTCTGGGTGGCTACACCTTC
TRBJ2-2,NA,NA,TRBV9,CASSVGGGADGELFF,TGTGCCAGCAGCGTAGGTGGGGGGGCGGACGGGGAGCTGTTTTTT
TRBJ2-1,NA,NA,TRBV6-5,CATRELYNEQFF,TGTGCCACTCGGGAGCTTTACAATGAGCAGTTCTTC
TRBJ2-1,TRBD2,few,TRBV11-3,CASSPILAGDSNEQFF,TGTGCCAGCAGCCCTATTCTAGCGGGAGATTCCAATGAGCAGTTCTTC
TRBJ1-2,NA,NA,TRBV29-1,CSGQWFHGYTF,TGCAGCGGCCAGTGGTTCCATGGCTACACCTTC
TRBJ2-2,TRBD2,NA,TRBV6-2/TRBV6-3,CASSYGTSQSGELFF,TGTGCCAGCAGTTACGGGACTAGTCAATCCGGGGAGCTGTTTTTT
TRBJ2-2,TRBD1,few,TRBV28,CASSYTGGPGELFF,TGTGCCAGCAGTTATACAGGGGGCCCCGGGGAGCTGTTTTTT
TRBJ2-2,NA,NA,TRBV5-8,CASNLPGTTNTGELFF,TGTGCCAGCAACCTGCCCGGGACAACGAACACCGGGGAGCTGTTTTTT
TRBJ1-1,NA,NA,TRBV18,CASSPSNTEAFF,TGTGCCAGCTCACCCTCGAACACTGAAGCTTTCTTT
TRBJ1-2,TRBD1,NA,TRBV6-6,CATLPGQGARGYTF,TGTGCCACCCTACCGGGACAGGGGGCGAGGGGCTACACCTTC
TRBJ1-4,TRBD1,NA,TRBV2,CASSQDREEKLFF,TGTGCCAGCAGTCAGGACAGGGAGGAAAAACTGTTTTTT
TRBJ2-1,NA,NA,TRBV27,CASSLGGSEQFF,TGTGCCAGCAGTTTAGGAGGCAGTGAGCAGTTCTTC
TRBJ1-5,TRBD1,NA,TRBV10-3,CAIRPTGDSNQPQHF,TGTGCCATCAGACCCACAGGGGATAGTAATCAGCCCCAGCATTTT
TRBJ2-2,TRBD2,few,TRBV7-9,CASSGGLAGLNTGELFF,TGTGCCAGCAGCGGGGGACTAGCGGGGCTAAACACCGGGGAGCTGTTTTTT
TRBJ2-3,NA,NA,TRBV6-2/TRBV6-3,CASSYLARSTTDTQYF,TGTGCCAGCAGTTACCTAGCGCGATCGACCACAGATACGCAGTATTTT
TRBJ1-1,NA,NA,TRBV11-2,CASSYSTAEAFF,TGTGCCAGCAGCTATTCGACAGCTGAAGCTTTCTTT
TRBJ2-3,NA,NA,TRBV4-1,CASSQVPRLYTDTQYF,TGCGCCAGCAGCCAAGTTCCTCGGTTGTACACAGATACGCAGTATTTT
TRBJ2-2,NA,NA,TRBV2,CASRGLQGSGELFF,TGTGCCAGCAGGGGTCTACAGGGATCCGGGGAGCTGTTTTTT
TRBJ1-5,NA,NA,TRBV7-8,CASSLLRDSNQPQHF,TGTGCCAGCAGCTTACTGCGGGATAGCAATCAGCCCCAGCATTTT
TRBJ2-1,NA,few,TRBV20-1,CSANRLAEQFF,TGCAGTGCTAACCGGTTAGCTGAGCAGTTCTTC
TRBJ2-3,TRBD1,NA,TRBV29-1,CSVDWGQGPDTQYF,TGCAGCGTTGATTGGGGACAGGGCCCAGATACGCAGTATTTT
TRBJ1-4,NA,NA,TRBV23-1,CASSQTGTNEKLFF,TGCGCCAGCAGTCAGACAGGAACTAATGAAAAACTGTTTTTT
TRBJ2-7,NA,NA,TRBV11-3,CASSLRRGTGEQYF,TGTGCCAGCAGCTTAAGAAGAGGAACGGGGGAGCAGTACTTC
TRBJ2-1,TRBD2,NA,TRBV11-3,CASSLGGYNEQFF,TGTGCCAGCAGCTTGGGGGGGTACAATGAGCAGTTCTTC
TRBJ2-4,TRBD1,NA,TRBV4-1,CASSQGPDRGGANIQYF,TGCGCCAGCAGCCAAGGACCCGACAGGGGAGGCGCAAACATTCAGTACTTC
TRBJ1-3,NA,NA,TRBV7-9,CASSLDSGSSGNTIYF,TGTGCCAGCAGCTTAGATTCGGGGAGCTCTGGAAACACCATATATTTT